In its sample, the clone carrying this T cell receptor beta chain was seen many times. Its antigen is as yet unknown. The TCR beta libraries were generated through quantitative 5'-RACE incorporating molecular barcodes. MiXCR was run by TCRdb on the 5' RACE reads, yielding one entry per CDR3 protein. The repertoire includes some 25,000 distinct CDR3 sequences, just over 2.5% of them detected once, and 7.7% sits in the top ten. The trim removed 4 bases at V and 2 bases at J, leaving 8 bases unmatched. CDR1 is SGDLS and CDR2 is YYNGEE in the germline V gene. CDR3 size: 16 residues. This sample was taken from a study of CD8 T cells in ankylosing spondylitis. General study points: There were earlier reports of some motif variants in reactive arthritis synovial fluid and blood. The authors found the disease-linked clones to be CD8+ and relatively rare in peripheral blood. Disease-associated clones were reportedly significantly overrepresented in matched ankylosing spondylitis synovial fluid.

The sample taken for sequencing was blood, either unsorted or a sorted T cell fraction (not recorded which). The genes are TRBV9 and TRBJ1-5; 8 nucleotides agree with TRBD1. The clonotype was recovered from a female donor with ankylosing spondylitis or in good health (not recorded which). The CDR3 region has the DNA TGTGCCAGCAGCCCCTACGGACAGGGCGGCAATCAGCCCCAGCATTTT. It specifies CASSPYGQGGNQPQHF.